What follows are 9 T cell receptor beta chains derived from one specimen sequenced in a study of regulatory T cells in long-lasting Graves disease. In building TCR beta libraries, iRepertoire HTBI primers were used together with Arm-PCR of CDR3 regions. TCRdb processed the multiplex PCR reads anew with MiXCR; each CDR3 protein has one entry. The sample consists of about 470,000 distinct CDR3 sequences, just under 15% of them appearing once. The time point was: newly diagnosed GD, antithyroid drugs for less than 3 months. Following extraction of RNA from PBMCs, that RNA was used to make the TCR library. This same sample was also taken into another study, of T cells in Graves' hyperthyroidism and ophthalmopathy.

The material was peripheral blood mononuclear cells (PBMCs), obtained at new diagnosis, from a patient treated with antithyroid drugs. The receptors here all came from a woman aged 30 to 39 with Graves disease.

CDR3 loop: CAWSAREHSGSPIGSYNEQFF. CDR3 nucleotides: TGTGCCTGGAGTGCAAGAGAACATAGCGGGAGTCCGATCGGCTCCTACAATGAGCAGTTCTTC. This chain connects TRBV30 to TRBJ2-1, with 9 bases that match TRBD2. This CDR3 comprises 21 residues. In germline, CDR1 is GTSNPN, CDR2 SVGIG (reference sequence). V dropped 1 base and J dropped 0; count of bases not matched to a gene: 19.

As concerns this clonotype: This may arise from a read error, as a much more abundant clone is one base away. The CDR3, as DNA: TGTGCCAGCAGCCAAGACAGCTACAATGAGCAGTACTTC. Translated: CASSQDSYNEQYF. V usage is TRBV3-1 and J usage is TRBJ2-7; D is ambiguous. Germline loops: CDR1 LGHDT, CDR2 YNNKEL (reference sequence). V was shortened by 0 bases and J by 7 bases, with 10 bases between the two germline ends. This CDR3 spans 13 amino acids.

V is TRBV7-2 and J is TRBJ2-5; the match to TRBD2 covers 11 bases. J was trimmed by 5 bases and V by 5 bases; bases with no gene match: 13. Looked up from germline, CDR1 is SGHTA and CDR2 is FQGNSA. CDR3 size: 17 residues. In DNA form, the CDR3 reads TGTGCCAGCAGCCTGACTAGCGGGATAAGAGTGGGGGAGACCCAGTACTTC. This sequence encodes CASSLTSGIRVGETQYF.

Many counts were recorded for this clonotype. The CDR3 region has the DNA TGTGCCAGCAGCCAAGATTGGCGGGGAACGGGCACCGGGGAGCTGTTTTTT. It specifies CASSQDWRGTGTGELFF. V usage is TRBV3-1 and J usage is TRBJ2-2, with D maybe TRBD2 (6 bases). Trimming cost V 0 bases and J 4 bases, with 15 bases left between them. The CDR3 runs to 17 residues. Germline V gene data show CDR1 as LGHDT and CDR2 as YNNKEL (reference sequence).

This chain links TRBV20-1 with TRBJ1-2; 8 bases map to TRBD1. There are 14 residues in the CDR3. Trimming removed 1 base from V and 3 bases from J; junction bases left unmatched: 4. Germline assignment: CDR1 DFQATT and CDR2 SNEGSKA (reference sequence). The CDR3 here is CSARGTGSDYGYTF. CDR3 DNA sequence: TGCAGTGCTAGAGGGACAGGGAGTGACTATGGCTACACCTTC.

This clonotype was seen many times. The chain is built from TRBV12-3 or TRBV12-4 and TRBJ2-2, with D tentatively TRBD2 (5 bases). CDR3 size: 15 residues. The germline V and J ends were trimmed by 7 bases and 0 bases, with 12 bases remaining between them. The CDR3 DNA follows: TGTGCCAGCACCTTAGCGTCCCCGAACACCGGGGAGCTGTTTTTT. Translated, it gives CASTLASPNTGELFF.

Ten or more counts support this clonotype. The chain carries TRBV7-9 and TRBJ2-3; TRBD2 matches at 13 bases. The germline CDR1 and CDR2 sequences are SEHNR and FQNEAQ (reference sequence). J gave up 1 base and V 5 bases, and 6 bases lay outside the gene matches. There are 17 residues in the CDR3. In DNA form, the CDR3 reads TGTGCCAGCAGCATCCGGACTAGCGGGAGTGGCACAGATACGCAGTATTTT. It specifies CASSIRTSGSGTDTQYF.

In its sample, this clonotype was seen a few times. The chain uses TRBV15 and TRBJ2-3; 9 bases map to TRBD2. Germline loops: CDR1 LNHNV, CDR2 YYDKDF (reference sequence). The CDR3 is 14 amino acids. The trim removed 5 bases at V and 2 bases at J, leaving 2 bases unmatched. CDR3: CATSLAGATDTQYF. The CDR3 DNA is TGTGCCACCAGCTTAGCGGGAGCCACAGATACGCAGTATTTT. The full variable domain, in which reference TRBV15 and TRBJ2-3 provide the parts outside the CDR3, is DAMVIQNPRYQVTQFGKPVTLSCSQTLNHNVMYWYQQKSSQAPKLLFHYYDKDFNNEADTPDNFQSRRPNTSFCFLDIRSPGLGDTAMYLCATSLAGATDTQYFGPGTRLTVL.

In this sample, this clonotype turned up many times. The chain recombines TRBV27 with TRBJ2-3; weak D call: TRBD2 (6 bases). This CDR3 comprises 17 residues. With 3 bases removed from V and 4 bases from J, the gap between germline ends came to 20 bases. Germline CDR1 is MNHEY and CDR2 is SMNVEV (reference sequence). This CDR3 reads CASSFSPWRARADTQYF. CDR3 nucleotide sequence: TGTGCCAGCAGTTTTTCCCCTTGGAGGGCGAGGGCAGATACGCAGTATTTT.